The clone carrying this TCR beta chain was observed a few times. Unique molecular identifiers (one per individual cDNA molecule) were attached. One entry per CDR3 protein, called by TCRdb with MiXCR from the 5' RACE reads. The sample shows over 50,000 distinct CDR3 sequences, roughly a tenth of them seen only once. These data belong to a study of early T cells in non-severe SARS-CoV-2 infection. The TCR originated in an adult who was a healthcare worker with PCR-confirmed SARS-CoV-2 infection or an uninfected control (not recorded which). Sequenced input: whole blood.

CDR3 sequence reads: CSARRGGGETQYF. CDR3 sequence (DNA): TGCAGTGCTAGGAGAGGGGGAGGAGAGACCCAGTACTTC. This rearrangement joins TRBV20-1 to TRBJ2-5, with D possibly called TRBD1 or TRBD2 (6 bases each). Per the germline V gene, CDR1 is DFQATT and CDR2 is SNEGSKA (reference sequence). Trimming took 3 bases from V and 4 from J, leaving 12 bases between them. This CDR3 has 13 residues.